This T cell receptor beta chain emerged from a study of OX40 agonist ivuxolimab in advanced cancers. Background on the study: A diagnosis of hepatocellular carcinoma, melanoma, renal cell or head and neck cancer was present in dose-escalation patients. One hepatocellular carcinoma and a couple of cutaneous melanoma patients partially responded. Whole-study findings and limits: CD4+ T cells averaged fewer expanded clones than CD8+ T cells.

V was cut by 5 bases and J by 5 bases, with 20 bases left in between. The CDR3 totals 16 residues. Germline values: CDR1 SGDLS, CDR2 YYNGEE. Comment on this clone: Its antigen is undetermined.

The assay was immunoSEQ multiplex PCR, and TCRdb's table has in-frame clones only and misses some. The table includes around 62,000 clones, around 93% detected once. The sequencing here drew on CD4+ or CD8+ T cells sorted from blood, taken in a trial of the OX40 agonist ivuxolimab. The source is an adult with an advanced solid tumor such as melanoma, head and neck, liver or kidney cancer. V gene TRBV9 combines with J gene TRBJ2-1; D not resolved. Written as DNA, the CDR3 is TGTGCCAGCAGGACGACTCCAAGTTCGGATCACAATGAGCAGTTCTTC. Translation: CASRTTPSSDHNEQFF.